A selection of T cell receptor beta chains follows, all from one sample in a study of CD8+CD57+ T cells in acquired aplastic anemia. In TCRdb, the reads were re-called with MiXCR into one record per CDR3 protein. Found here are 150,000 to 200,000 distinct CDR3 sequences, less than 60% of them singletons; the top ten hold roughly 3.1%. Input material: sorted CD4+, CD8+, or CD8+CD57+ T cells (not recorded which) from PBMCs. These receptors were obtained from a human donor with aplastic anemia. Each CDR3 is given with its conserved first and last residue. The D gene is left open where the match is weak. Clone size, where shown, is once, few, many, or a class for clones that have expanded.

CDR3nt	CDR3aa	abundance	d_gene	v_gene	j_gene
TGTGCCACCAGTGAGGAAGGGGCGAACACCGGGGAGCTGTTTTTT	CATSEEGANTGELFF	-	-	TRBV24-1	TRBJ2-2
TGCAGCGTTGCTGAAGGGACCTACGAGCAGTACTTC	CSVAEGTYEQYF	many	-	TRBV29-1	TRBJ2-7
TGTGCCGCCAGCAGAGAGGTTTCAGCCTCTGGAAACACCATATATTTT	CAASREVSASGNTIYF	once	-	TRBV15	TRBJ1-3
TGTGCCAGCACCGCGGACAGGGGAGGGCAGCCCCAGTACTTC	CASTADRGGQPQYF	once	TRBD1	TRBV2	TRBJ2-5
TGTGCCAGTAGTATGGGGCTCACAGACAATGAGCAGTTCTTC	CASSMGLTDNEQFF	-	-	TRBV19	TRBJ2-1
TGTGCCAGCACCCTGTACACCGGGGAGCTGTTTTTT	CASTLYTGELFF	many	-	TRBV7-2	TRBJ2-2
TGTGCCAGCAGCTTTCCCGGGATCTCCTACGAGCAGTACTTC	CASSFPGISYEQYF	many	-	TRBV7-9	TRBJ2-7
TGCAGTGCTAACCGTGAGGGGTTTGGATCTGAAGCTTTCTTT	CSANREGFGSEAFF	-	-	TRBV20-1	TRBJ1-1
TGTGCCAGCAGCTTGGGACGGAACACTGAAGCTTTCTTT	CASSLGRNTEAFF	many	-	TRBV12-3/TRBV12-4	TRBJ1-1
TGTGCCAGCAGCTTAGGGTCGGGACAGGGCCACACAGATACGCAGTATTTT	CASSLGSGQGHTDTQYF	many	TRBD1	TRBV11-2	TRBJ2-3
TGTGCCAGCAGAATCGGTAACAGCGGGTCCTCCTCCTACGAGCAGTACTTC	CASRIGNSGSSSYEQYF	few	-	TRBV27	TRBJ2-7
TGCAGTGCCCTGAGAACGGCGGGAGATTTGACAGATACGCAGTATTTT	CSALRTAGDLTDTQYF	many	TRBD2	TRBV20-1	TRBJ2-3